The T cell receptor (beta chain) described here comes from a study of naive and memory T cell subsets. Two oligonucleotides, mixed equimolar, formed the beta constant-region primer covering TRBC1 and TRBC2. The cDNA 3' end received a ligated single-stranded oligonucleotide carrying the SP2 primer and a 12-nucleotide UMI. One entry per CDR3 protein, called by TCRdb with MiXCR from the UMI-ligation and nested PCR reads. Of approximately 89,000 distinct CDR3 sequences listed, 6% to 7.5% were seen once; the top ten hold over 1.5%. This clonotype was seen at least ten times. The sequenced sample was central memory CD4+ T cells from blood. The sequence derives from a human donor in good health.

The CDR3 loop is CASSSGARNTEAFF. CDR3 nucleotide sequence: TGTGCCAGCAGCTCGGGGGCGCGGAACACTGAAGCTTTCTTT. The chain uses TRBV5-6 and TRBJ1-1; perhaps TRBD1 as D (6 bases). Germline lookup yields CDR1 SGHDT and CDR2 YYEEEE. The V end was cut by 3 bases, the J end by 1 base, with 10 bases between. The CDR3 has 14 amino acids.